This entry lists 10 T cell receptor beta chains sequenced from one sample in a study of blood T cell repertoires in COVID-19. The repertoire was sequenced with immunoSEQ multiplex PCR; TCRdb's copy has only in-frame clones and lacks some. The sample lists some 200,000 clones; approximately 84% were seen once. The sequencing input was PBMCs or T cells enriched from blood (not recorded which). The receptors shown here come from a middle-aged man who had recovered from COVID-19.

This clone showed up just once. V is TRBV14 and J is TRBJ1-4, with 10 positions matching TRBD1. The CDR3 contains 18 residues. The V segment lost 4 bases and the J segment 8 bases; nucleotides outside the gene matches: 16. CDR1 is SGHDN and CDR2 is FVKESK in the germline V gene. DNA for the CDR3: TGTGCCAGCAGCCGGGGGTCTAGACAGGGGGCCGTCCGCGAAAAACTGTTTTTT. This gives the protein CASSRGSRQGAVREKLFF.

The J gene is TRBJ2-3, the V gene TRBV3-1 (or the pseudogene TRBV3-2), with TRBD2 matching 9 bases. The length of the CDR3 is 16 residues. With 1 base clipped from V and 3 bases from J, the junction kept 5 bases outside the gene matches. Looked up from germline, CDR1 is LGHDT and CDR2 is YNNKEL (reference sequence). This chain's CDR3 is CASSQGALAGTDTQYF. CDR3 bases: TGTGCCAGCAGCCAAGGGGCGCTAGCGGGGACAGATACGCAGTATTTT.

CDR3 amino acids: CASKQIKNTGELFF. CDR3 sequence (DNA): TGTGCCAGCAAACAGATCAAGAACACCGGGGAGCTGTTTTTT. The chain employs TRBV2 and TRBJ2-2; D is ambiguous. This CDR3 comprises 14 residues. The germline CDR1 and CDR2 sequences are SNHLY and FYNNEI. The V end lost 7 bases, the J end lost 1 base, and 10 bases lay between the germline ends. Combining the CDR3 with reference TRBV2 and TRBJ2-2 gives the whole variable domain EPEVTQTPSHQVTQMGQEVILRCVPISNHLYFYWYRQILGQKVEFLVSFYNNEISEKSEIFDDQFSVERPDGSNFTLKIRSTKLEDSAMYFCASKQIKNTGELFFGEGSRLTVL.

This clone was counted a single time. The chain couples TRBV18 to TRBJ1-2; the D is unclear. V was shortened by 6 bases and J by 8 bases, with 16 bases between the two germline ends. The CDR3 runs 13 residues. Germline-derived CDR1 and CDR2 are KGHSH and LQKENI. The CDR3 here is CASSAALSRGYTF. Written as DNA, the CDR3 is TGTGCCAGCTCCGCGGCCTTATCGCGGGGCTACACCTTC.

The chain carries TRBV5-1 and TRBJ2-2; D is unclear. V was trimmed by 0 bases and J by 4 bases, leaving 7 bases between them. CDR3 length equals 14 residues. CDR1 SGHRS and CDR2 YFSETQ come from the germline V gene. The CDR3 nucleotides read TGCGCCAGCAGCTTGGAACAGCCCACCGGGGAGCTGTTTTTT. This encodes CASSLEQPTGELFF.

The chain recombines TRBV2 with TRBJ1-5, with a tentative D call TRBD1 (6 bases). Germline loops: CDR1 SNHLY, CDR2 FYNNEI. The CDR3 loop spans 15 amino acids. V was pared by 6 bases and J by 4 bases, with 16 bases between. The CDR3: CASRLFGGLNQPQHF. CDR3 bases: TGTGCCAGCAGACTATTCGGGGGGCTAAATCAGCCCCAGCATTTT.

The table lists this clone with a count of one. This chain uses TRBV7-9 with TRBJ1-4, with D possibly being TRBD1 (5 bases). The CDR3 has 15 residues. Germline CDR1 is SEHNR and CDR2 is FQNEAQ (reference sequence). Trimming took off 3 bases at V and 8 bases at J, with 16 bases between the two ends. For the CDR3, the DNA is TGTGCCAGCAGCTTCTCGCAGGGAATTTGGGAAAAACTGTTTTTT. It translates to CASSFSQGIWEKLFF.

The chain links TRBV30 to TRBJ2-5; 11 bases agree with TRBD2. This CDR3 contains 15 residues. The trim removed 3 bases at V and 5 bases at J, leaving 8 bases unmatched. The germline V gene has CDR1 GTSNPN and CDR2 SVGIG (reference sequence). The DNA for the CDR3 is TGTGCCTGGAGACCCATACTAGCGGGGGTTGAGACCCAGTACTTC. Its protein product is CAWRPILAGVETQYF.

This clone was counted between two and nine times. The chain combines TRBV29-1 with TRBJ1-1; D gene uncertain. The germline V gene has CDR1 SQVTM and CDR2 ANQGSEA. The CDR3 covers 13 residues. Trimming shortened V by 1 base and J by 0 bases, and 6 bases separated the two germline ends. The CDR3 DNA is TGCAGCGTTGAAGTTAATTTGAACACTGAAGCTTTCTTT. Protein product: CSVEVNLNTEAFF.

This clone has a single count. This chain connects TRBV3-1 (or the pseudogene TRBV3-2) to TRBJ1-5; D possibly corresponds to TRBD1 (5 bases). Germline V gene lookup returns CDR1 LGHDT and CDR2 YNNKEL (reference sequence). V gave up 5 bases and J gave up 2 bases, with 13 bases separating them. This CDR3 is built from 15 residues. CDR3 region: CASSSGRGGNQPQHF. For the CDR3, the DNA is TGTGCCAGCAGCTCGGGGAGGGGAGGCAATCAGCCCCAGCATTTT.